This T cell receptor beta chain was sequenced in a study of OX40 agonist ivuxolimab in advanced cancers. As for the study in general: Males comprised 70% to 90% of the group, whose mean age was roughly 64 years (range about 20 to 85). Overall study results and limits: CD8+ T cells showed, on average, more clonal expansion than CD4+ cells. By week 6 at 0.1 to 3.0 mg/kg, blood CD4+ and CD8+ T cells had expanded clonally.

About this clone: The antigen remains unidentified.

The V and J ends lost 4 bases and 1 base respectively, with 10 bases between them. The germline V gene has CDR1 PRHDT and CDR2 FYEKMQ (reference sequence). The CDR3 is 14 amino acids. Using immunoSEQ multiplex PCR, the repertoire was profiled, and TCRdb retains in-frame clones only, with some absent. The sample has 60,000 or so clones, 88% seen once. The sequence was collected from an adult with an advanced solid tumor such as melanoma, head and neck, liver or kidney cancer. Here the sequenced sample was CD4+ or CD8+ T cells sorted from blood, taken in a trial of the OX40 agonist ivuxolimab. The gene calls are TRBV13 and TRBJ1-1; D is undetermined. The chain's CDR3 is CASSYRTENTEAFF. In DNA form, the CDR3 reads TGTGCCAGCAGCTACCGGACGGAGAACACTGAAGCTTTCTTT.